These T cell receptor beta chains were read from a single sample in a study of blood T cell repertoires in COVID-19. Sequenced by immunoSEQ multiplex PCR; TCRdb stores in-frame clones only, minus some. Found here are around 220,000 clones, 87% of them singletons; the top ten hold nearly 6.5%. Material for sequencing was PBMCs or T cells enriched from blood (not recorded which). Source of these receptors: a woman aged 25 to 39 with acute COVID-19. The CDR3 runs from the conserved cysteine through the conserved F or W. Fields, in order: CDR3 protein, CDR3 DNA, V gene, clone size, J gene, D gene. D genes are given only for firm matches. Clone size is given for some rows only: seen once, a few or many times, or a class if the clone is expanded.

CASSRTLQREAFF | TGTGCCAGCAGTCGGACTCTTCAGCGTGAAGCTTTCTTT | TRBV12-3/TRBV12-4 | - | TRBJ1-1 | -
CASNPGTVYNEQFF | TGTGCCAGCAACCCGGGGACAGTCTACAATGAGCAGTTCTTC | TRBV7-2 | - | TRBJ2-1 | TRBD1
CASSQTGTGSQPQHF | TGTGCCAGCTCTCAGACCGGGACAGGGTCTCAGCCCCAGCATTTT | TRBV18 | - | TRBJ1-5 | TRBD1
CASSDGLRNTEAFF | TGTGCCAGCAGTGACGGACTGCGAAACACTGAAGCTTTCTTT | TRBV6-2/TRBV6-3 | - | TRBJ1-1 | -
CASSLGGSSGYTF | TGTGCCAGCAGTTTAGGAGGGTCGTCTGGCTACACCTTC | TRBV28 | - | TRBJ1-2 | -
CASSVSPGRGQPQHF | TGCGCCAGCAGTGTGAGCCCGGGGAGGGGTCAGCCCCAGCATTTT | TRBV5-1 | - | TRBJ1-5 | -
CASSQGSGGSETQYF | TGTGCCAGCAGCCAAGGGAGCGGGGGGTCGGAGACCCAGTACTTC | TRBV4-2 | once | TRBJ2-5 | TRBD2
CASSETGGGYEQYF | TGTGCCAGCAGCGAGACAGGGGGCGGGTACGAGCAGTACTTC | TRBV13 | - | TRBJ2-7 | TRBD1
CATRAVYGYTF | TGTGCCACCCGAGCCGTGTATGGCTACACCTTC | TRBV28 | - | TRBJ1-2 | -
CASSESGPPGEQYF | TGTGCCAGCAGTGAAAGCGGGCCCCCCGGCGAGCAGTACTTC | TRBV2 | few | TRBJ2-7 | -
CASSQDLNIQYF | TGTGCCAGCAGCCAAGACTTAAACATTCAGTACTTC | TRBV3-1/TRBV3-2 | - | TRBJ2-4 | -
CSVGLLEGKRSTEAFF | TGCAGCGTTGGATTGTTGGAGGGAAAGAGGAGCACTGAAGCTTTCTTT | TRBV29-1 | - | TRBJ1-1 | -